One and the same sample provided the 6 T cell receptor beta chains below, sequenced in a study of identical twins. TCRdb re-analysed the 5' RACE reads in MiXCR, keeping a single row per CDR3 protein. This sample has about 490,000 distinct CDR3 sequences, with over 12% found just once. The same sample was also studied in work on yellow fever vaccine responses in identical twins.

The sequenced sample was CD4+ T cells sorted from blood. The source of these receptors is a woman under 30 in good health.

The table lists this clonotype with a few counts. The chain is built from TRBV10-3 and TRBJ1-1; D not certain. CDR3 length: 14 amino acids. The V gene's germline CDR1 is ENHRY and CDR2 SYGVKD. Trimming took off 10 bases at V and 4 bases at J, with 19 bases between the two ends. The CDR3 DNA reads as TGTGCCACGAGGACCCCAGCCCCCGTCACTGAAGCTTTCTTT. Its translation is CATRTPAPVTEAFF.

The CDR3 DNA is TGTGCCAGCAGTTCCCTGGGGTCCCGCACAGATACGCAGTATTTT. Translating gives CASSSLGSRTDTQYF. This chain uses TRBV27 with TRBJ2-3; D ambiguous. The ends were cut back, 4 bases at V and 1 base at J, with 12 bases in the middle. Germline CDR1 is MNHEY and CDR2 is SMNVEV (reference sequence). The CDR3 runs to 15 residues.

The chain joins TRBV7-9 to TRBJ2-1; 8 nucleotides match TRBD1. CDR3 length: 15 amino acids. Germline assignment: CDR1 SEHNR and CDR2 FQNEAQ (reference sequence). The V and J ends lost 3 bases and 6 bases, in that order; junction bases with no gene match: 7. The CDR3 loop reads CASSLTGEEVNEQFF. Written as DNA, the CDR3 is TGTGCCAGCAGCTTGACAGGGGAGGAGGTCAATGAGCAGTTCTTC. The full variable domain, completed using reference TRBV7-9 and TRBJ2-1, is DTGVSQNPRHKITKRGQNVTFRCDPISEHNRLYWYRQTLGQGPEFLTYFQNEAQLEKSRLLSDRFSAERPKGSFSTLEIQRTEQGDSAMYLCASSLTGEEVNEQFFGPGTRLTVL.

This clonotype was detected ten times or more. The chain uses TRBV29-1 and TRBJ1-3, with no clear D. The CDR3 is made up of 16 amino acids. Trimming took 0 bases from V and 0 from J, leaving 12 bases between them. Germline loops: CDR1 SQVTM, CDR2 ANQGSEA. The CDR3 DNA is TGCAGCGTTGAAGATCACGGCGAATTCTCTGGAAACACCATATATTTT. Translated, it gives CSVEDHGEFSGNTIYF.

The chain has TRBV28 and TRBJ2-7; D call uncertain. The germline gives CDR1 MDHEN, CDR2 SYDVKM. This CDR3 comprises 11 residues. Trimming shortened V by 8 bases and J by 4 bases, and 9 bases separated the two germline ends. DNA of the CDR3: TGTGCCAGCTTCCTTCGGTACGAGCAGTACGTC. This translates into CASFLRYEQYV.

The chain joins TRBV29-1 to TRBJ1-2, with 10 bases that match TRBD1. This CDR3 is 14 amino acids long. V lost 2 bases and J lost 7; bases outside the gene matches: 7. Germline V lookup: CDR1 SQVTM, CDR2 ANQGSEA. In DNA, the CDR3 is TGCAGCGTTGAACTACCGACAGGGGGCTTTGGCTACACCTTC. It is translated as CSVELPTGGFGYTF.